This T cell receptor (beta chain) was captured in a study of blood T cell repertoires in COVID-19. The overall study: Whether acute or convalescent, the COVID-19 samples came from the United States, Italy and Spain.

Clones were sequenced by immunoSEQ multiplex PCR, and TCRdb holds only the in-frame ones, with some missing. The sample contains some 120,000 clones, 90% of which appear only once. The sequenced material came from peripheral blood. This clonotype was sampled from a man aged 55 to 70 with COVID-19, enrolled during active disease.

DNA for the CDR3: TGTGCCAGCAGCTTAGTTGGGGAGGGTCACACAGATACGCAGTATTTT. Its translation: CASSLVGEGHTDTQYF. V usage is TRBV7-9 and J usage is TRBJ2-3, with TRBD2 matching 7 bases. CDR3 length: 16 amino acids. Trimming cost V 1 base and J 2 bases; bases outside gene matches: 6. CDR1 and CDR2 (germline): SEHNR, FQNEAQ (reference sequence).